This entry features one T cell receptor beta chain sequence. The sample comes from a study of blood T cell repertoires in COVID-19. Looking at the study overall: Samples came from the United States, Italy and Spain, spanning acute and convalescent COVID-19.

Seattle-derived patients entered the study during active infection and were followed longitudinally. Authors' data handling: How many nucleated cells were present was estimated from reference gene primer amplification. Profiled with immunoSEQ multiplex PCR; TCRdb holds only in-frame clones, not every one. That table supplies the V and J calls and clone size; D and trimming were determined from the DNA. The sample gives over 250,000 clones, 65% to 85% of which show up once; roughly 1.5% is in the top ten. Trimming took off 6 bases at V and 9 bases at J, with 12 bases between the two ends. The germline gives CDR1 MDHEN, CDR2 SYDVKM. The CDR3 spans 12 residues.

Source material: peripheral blood. The TCR comes from a human donor with COVID-19, enrolled during active disease. The donor label of this sample is uncertain. This chain joins TRBV28 and TRBJ2-1, with D perhaps matching TRBD2 (6 bases). The CDR3 coding sequence is TGTGCCAGCAGCGGGGCGGGACCTGAGCAGTTCTTC. It is translated as CASSGAGPEQFF.